The 18 T cell receptor delta chains given below trace back to one sample, sequenced in a study of gamma-delta T cells after stem cell transplantation. TCRdb re-identified clones in the RT-PCR reads via CATT. The sample lists 1,100 to 1,500 delta-chain clones; roughly 6.2% were seen once. The sequenced sample consisted of gamma-delta T cells. All receptors come from a human donor. It is not recorded whose cells these are; they may come from a transplant donor.

With regard to this clone: TCRdb's entry gives the protein of a much larger clone, which mismatches this DNA's translation at residue 15, likely from a read error; the protein reported here is translated from the DNA. The chain has TRDV2 and TRDJ1; D uncertain. CDR1 and CDR2 (germline): GEAIGNYY, EKD. This CDR3 contains 16 residues. The CDR3 DNA reads as TGTGCCTGTGACGCTTTAAATTCCCCGTACACCGATAAACTCACCTTT. It translates to CACDALNSPYTDKLTF.

This clone was detected a few times. The TCRdb record carries a much larger clone's protein, which differs from this DNA's translation at residue 13; a read error is the likely cause, and the protein listed here is the DNA translation. This chain joins TRDV2 and TRDJ3; 7 positions match TRDD3. CDR3 size: 20 residues. The V segment lost 0 bases and the J segment 5 bases; nucleotides outside the gene matches: 15. The germline V gene encodes CDR1 GEAIGNYY and CDR2 EKD. CDR3 region: CACDTLLGPRGSRDTRQMFF. The CDR3 bases are TGTGCCTGTGACACCTTACTGGGGCCCCGGGGGTCCCGGGACACCCGACAGATGTTTTTC.

This chain uses TRDV2 with TRDJ3; D gene uncertain. V was clipped by 0 bases and J by 0 bases, with 11 bases between them. The CDR3 spans 18 residues. CDR1 and CDR2 (germline): GEAIGNYY, EKD. The CDR3 nucleotides read TGTGCCTGTGACACCGTGGGAGAGAGCTCCTGGGACACCCGACAGATGTTTTTC. Protein: CACDTVGESSWDTRQMFF.

To note about this clone: Only one base separates this from a far larger clonotype, so it likely reflects a read error. The sample carries other DNA sequences with the same CDR3. The chain recombines TRDV2 with TRDJ1; 13 positions agree with TRDD3. In germline, CDR1 is GEAIGNYY, CDR2 EKD. The length of the CDR3 is 17 residues. Here the CDR3 reads CACDVLGDTAYTDKLIF. The CDR3 bases are TGTGCCTGTGATGTACTGGGGGATACGGCGTACACCGATAAGCTCATCTTT.

Remarks on this clone: The mismatch at residue 10 between this DNA's translation and the TCRdb protein of a much larger clone likely reflects a read error; the protein shown is translated from the DNA. The chain recombines TRDV2 with TRDJ1; no clear D. This CDR3 is 15 amino acids long. The V gene lost 0 bases and the J gene lost 3 bases, with 13 bases spanning the gap. Germline assignment: CDR1 GEAIGNYY and CDR2 EKD. The CDR3 spells CACDTLVPNADKLIF. The DNA for the CDR3 is TGTGCCTGTGACACCCTCGTACCTAACGCCGATAAACTCATCTTT.

In its sample, this clone ranks as large. Other DNA sequences in this specimen translate into the identical CDR3. CDR3 sequence reads: CALGEGWFEAYLRGYPDKLIF. The CDR3 DNA reads TGTGCTCTTGGGGAAGGTTGGTTCGAGGCCTACCTGAGGGGATACCCTGATAAACTCATCTTT. This chain uses TRDV1 with TRDJ1; 8 nucleotides agree with TRDD3. The CDR3 length is 21 residues. Germline values: CDR1 TSWWSYY, CDR2 QGS. Germline trimming cut 2 bases from V and 5 bases from J; bases unmatched to any gene: 25.

A word on this clone: The protein that TCRdb holds for this DNA derives from a much larger clone and differs from the translated DNA at residue 13, which likely indicates a read error; the protein shown here is translated from the DNA. The V and J genes are TRDV2 and TRDJ1; 11 bases fit TRDD3. Unmatched junction bases numbered 14, after V lost 3 bases and J lost 3 bases. Germline loops: CDR1 GEAIGNYY, CDR2 EKD. The length of the CDR3 is 18 residues. The CDR3 nucleotides read TGTGCCTGTGACTCCCTAATGGGGGATACGCTCTACGCCGATAAACTCATCTTT. Translating gives CACDSLMGDTLYADKLIF.

This clone showed up just a few times. The translation of this DNA and the TCRdb protein of a much larger clone differ at residue 4, probably owing to a read error; the protein shown here is translated from the DNA. The genes are TRDV2 and TRDJ3; 8 bases agree with TRDD3. The CDR3 spans 19 residues. Looked up from germline, CDR1 is GEAIGNYY and CDR2 is EKD. J lost 0 bases, V lost 5 bases, and 11 bases had no gene match. CDR3 region: CACGTSGGPSSWDTRQMFF. CDR3 in DNA: TGTGCCTGTGGCACGTCTGGGGGACCGAGCTCCTGGGACACCCGACAGATGTTTTTC.

In the case of this clone: At one end, the junction sequence differs from germline, possibly due to a read error. The chain uses TRDV1 and TRDJ1; 8 nucleotides align to TRDD3. CDR3 length equals 21 residues. The germline CDR1 and CDR2 sequences are TSWWSYY and QGS. The CDR3 loop is CALGEKFSIQWGIRYTDKLIF. CDR3 bases: TGTGCTCTTGGGGAAAAATTTAGCATCCAATGGGGGATCCGGTACACCGACAAACTCATCTTT.

This clone qualifies as large. This same CDR3 is encoded by further DNA sequences in the sample. The chain employs TRDV2 and TRDJ1, with TRDD3 identical over 10 bases. Germline lookup yields CDR1 GEAIGNYY and CDR2 EKD. Trimming took 3 bases from V and 4 from J; bases not matched to a gene: 10. The length of the CDR3 is 16 residues. The CDR3 protein is CACDAVGDTRDDKLIF. The CDR3 nucleotides read TGTGCCTGTGACGCGGTGGGGGATACTCGGGACGATAAACTCATCTTT.

By frequency in the sample, this clone is large. Distinct nucleotide sequences in the sample also encode this CDR3. The rearrangement joins TRDV1 to TRDJ1; 7 bases map to TRDD2. Germline V gene data show CDR1 as TSWWSYY and CDR2 as QGS. V was pared by 0 bases and J by 3 bases, with 19 bases of the junction left unmatched. The CDR3 length is 20 residues. The CDR3 reads CALGELRGRESFLPSDKLIF. Written as DNA, the CDR3 is TGTGCTCTTGGGGAACTACGTGGGCGGGAGAGTTTCCTACCCTCCGATAAACTCATCTTT.

To note about this clone: TCRdb pairs this DNA with a much larger clone's protein that differs at residue 9, likely a read error; the protein shown was translated from the DNA. The J gene is TRDJ1, the V gene TRDV2; 9 nucleotides agree with TRDD3. The V segment lost 2 bases and the J segment 2 bases; nucleotides outside the gene matches: 17. CDR3 length: 19 amino acids. Germline V CDR1 and CDR2: GEAIGNYY, EKD. CDR3 sequence (DNA): TGTGCCTGTGACAGCATGAGCCCTGCTACGGGGGATACTACCGATAAACTCATCTTT. Its protein product is CACDSMSPATGDTTDKLIF.

As regards this clone: The protein in TCRdb stems from a much larger clone and differs at residue 5 from this DNA's translation, likely a read error; here the protein is translated from the DNA. The chain links TRDV2 to TRDJ1; D is undetermined. CDR1 and CDR2 (germline): GEAIGNYY, EKD. The V and J ends lost 3 bases and 4 bases respectively, with 14 bases between them. The CDR3 is 14 amino acids. The CDR3, as DNA: TGTGCCTGTGACGCCATGATCGCGATCGATAAACTCATCTTT. This codes for CACDAMIAIDKLIF.

The table lists this clone with a few counts. The protein given by TCRdb reflects a much larger clone and differs at residue 12 from this DNA's translation, likely from a read error; the protein shown is the DNA's translation. The chain joins TRDV2 to TRDJ3; TRDD3 aligns across 8 bases. The CDR3 has 22 amino acids. Germline loops: CDR1 GEAIGNYY, CDR2 EKD. V shed 2 bases, J shed 1 base, and the junction held 18 bases outside the gene matches. Here the CDR3 reads CACDSPELSGGCASWDTRQMFF. DNA of the CDR3: TGTGCCTGTGACAGTCCGGAACTAAGTGGGGGATGCGCGTCCTGGGACACCCGACAGATGTTTTTC.

This clone was seen more than once but under ten times. This DNA translates differently at residue 16 from the TCRdb protein, which is that of a much larger clone; a read error is likely, and the protein shown is the DNA's own translation. The chain carries TRDV2 and TRDJ1, with TRDD3 matching 11 bases. This CDR3 has 18 amino acids. Germline assignment: CDR1 GEAIGNYY and CDR2 EKD. The J segment lost 13 bases and the V segment lost 3 bases, leaving 24 bases of the junction unmatched. The CDR3 loop is CACDPLVGDTLHRRPSIF. The CDR3, as DNA: TGTGCCTGTGACCCACTAGTGGGGGATACGCTCCACCGACGACCTTCCATCTTT.

This clone appeared a few times. TCRdb's protein for this DNA is that of a much larger clone and differs from the translation at residue 9, likely a read error; the protein shown is the DNA translation. This chain uses TRDV2 with TRDJ1; D unresolved. CDR3 length: 14 amino acids. CDR1 is GEAIGNYY, CDR2 EKD, per germline. V was pared by 3 bases and J by 3 bases, with 13 bases between. DNA for the CDR3: TGTGCCTGTGACCCATTACTAAACGCCGATAAACTCATCTTT. Translating it yields CACDPLLNADKLIF.

In regard to this clone: TCRdb's protein for this DNA is that of a much larger clone and differs from the translation at residue 7, likely a read error; the protein shown is the DNA translation. The genes are TRDV2 and TRDJ1; a possible D gene is TRDD3 (6 bases). The germline gives CDR1 GEAIGNYY, CDR2 EKD. The CDR3 sequence is 16 residues long. V shed 3 bases and J shed 0 bases, with 16 bases lying between them. CDR3 bases: TGTGCCTGTGACTCGATGGGGGGGGGGAACACCGATAAACTCATCTTT. The encoded protein is CACDSMGGGNTDKLIF.

Judged by abundance, this clone is large. Other DNA sequences in this specimen translate into the identical CDR3. The rearrangement joins TRDV2 to TRDJ1, with 12 bases aligning to TRDD3. The CDR3 is 18 residues long. The V segment lost 2 bases and the J segment 0 bases; nucleotides outside the gene matches: 9. Germline V gives CDR1 GEAIGNYY, CDR2 EKD. As DNA, the CDR3 is TGTGCCTGTGACATATTACTGGGGGATACCTCGTACACCGATAAACTCATCTTT. It specifies CACDILLGDTSYTDKLIF.